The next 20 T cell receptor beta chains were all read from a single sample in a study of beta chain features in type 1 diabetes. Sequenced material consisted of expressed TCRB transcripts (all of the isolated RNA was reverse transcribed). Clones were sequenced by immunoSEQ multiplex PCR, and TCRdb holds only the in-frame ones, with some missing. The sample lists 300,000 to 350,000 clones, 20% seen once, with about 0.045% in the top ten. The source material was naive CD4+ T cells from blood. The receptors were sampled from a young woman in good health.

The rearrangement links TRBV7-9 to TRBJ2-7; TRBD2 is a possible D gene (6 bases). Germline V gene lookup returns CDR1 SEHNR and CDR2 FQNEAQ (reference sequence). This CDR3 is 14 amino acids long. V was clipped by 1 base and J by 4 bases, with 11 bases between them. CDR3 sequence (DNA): TGTGCCAGCAGCTTAGGCCTCGGGACTTACGAGCAGTACTTC. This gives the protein CASSLGLGTYEQYF.

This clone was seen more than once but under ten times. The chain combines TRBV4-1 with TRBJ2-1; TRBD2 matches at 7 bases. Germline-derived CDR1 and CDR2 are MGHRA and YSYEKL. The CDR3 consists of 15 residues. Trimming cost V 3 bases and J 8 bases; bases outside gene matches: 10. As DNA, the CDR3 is TGCGCCAGCAGCCACCTCGGACTAGTTGTCGATGAGCAGTTCTTC. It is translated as CASSHLGLVVDEQFF.

DNA for the CDR3: TGTGCCAGCAGCTCCGTCGGTTCACCCCTCCACTTT. Encoded protein: CASSSVGSPLHF. This sequence joins TRBV7-2 and TRBJ1-6; D not resolved. The V gene's germline CDR1 is SGHTA and CDR2 FQGNSA. The CDR3 is 12 residues long. V was clipped by 4 bases and J by 9 bases, with 7 bases between them.

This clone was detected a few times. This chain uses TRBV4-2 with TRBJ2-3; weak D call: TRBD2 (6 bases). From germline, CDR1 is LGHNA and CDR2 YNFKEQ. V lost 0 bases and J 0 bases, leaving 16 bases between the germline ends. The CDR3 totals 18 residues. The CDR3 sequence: CASSQEGVGGVSTDTQYF. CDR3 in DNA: TGTGCCAGCAGCCAAGAGGGGGTAGGAGGGGTTAGCACAGATACGCAGTATTTT.

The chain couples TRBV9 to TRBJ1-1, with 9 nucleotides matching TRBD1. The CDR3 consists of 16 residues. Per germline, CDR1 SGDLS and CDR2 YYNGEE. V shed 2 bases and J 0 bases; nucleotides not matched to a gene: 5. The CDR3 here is CASSVGQGTMNTEAFF. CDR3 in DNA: TGTGCCAGCAGCGTTGGACAGGGGACCATGAACACTGAAGCTTTCTTT.

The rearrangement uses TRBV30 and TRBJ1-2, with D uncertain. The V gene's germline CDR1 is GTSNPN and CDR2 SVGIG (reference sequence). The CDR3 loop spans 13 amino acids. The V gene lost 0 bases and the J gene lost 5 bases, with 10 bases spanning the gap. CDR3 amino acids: CAWSVREGYGYTF. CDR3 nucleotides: TGTGCCTGGAGTGTACGGGAGGGTTATGGCTACACCTTC. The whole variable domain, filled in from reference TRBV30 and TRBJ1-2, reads SQTIHQWPATLVQPVGSPLSLECTVEGTSNPNLYWYRQAAGRGLQLLFYSVGIGQISSEVPQNLSASRPQDRQFILSSKKLLLSDSGFYLCAWSVREGYGYTFGSGTRLTVV.

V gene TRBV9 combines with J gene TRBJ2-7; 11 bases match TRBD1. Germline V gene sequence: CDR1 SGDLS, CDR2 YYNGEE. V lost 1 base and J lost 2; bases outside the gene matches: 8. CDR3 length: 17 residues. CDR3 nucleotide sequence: TGTGCCAGCAGCGTATCCTCCGGGACAGGGGGACCCTACGAGCAGTACTTC. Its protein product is CASSVSSGTGGPYEQYF. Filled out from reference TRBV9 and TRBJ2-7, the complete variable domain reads DSGVTQTPKHLITATGQRVTLRCSPRSGDLSVYWYQQSLDQGLQFLIQYYNGEERAKGNILERFSAQQFPDLHSELNLSSLELGDSALYFCASSVSSGTGGPYEQYFGPGTRLTVT.

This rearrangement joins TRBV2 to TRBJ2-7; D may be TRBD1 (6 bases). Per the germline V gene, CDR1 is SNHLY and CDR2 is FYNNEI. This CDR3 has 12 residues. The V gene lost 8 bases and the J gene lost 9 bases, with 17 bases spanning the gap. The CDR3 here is CASHWTATRQYF. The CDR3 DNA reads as TGTGCCAGCCACTGGACAGCTACAAGGCAGTACTTC.

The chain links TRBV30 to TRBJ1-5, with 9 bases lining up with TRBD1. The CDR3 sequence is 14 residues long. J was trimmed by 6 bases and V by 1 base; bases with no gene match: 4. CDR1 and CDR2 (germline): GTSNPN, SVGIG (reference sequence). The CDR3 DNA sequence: TGTGCCTGGAGTGGGGGACAGGGTGGTCAGCCCCAGCATTTT. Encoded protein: CAWSGGQGGQPQHF. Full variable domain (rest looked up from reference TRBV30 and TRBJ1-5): SQTIHQWPATLVQPVGSPLSLECTVEGTSNPNLYWYRQAAGRGLQLLFYSVGIGQISSEVPQNLSASRPQDRQFILSSKKLLLSDSGFYLCAWSGGQGGQPQHFGDGTRLSIL.

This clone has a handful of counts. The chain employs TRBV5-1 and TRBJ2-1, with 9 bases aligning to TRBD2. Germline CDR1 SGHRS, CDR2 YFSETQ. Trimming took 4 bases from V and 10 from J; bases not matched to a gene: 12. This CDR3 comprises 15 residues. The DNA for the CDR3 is TGCGCCAGCAGCCCCCCGGGCGGGAGGGCCGCAGAGCAGTTCTTC. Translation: CASSPPGGRAAEQFF.

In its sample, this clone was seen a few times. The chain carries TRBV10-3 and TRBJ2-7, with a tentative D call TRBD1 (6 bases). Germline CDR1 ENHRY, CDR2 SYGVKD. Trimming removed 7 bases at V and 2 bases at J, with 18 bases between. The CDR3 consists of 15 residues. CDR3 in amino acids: CAIKPSSAGAYEQYF. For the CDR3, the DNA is TGTGCCATCAAACCGAGCTCCGCAGGGGCCTACGAGCAGTACTTC.

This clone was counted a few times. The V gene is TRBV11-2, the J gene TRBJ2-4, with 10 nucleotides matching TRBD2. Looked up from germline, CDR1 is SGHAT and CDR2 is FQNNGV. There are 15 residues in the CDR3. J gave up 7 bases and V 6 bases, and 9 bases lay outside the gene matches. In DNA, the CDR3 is TGTGCCAGCAGACCCCCCGGACTAGCGGAGAACATTCAGTACTTC. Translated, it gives CASRPPGLAENIQYF.

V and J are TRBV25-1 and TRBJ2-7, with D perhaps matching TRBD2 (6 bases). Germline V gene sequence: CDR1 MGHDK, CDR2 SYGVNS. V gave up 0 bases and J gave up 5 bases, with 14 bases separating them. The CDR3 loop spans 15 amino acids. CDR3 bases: TGTGCCAGCAGTGAATATGGGGAGGCTAGCAACGAGCAGTACTTC. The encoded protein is CASSEYGEASNEQYF.

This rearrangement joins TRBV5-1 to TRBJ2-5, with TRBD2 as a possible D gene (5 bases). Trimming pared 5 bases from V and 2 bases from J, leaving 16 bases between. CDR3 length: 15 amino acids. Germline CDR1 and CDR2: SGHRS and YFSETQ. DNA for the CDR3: TGCGCCAGCAGTCATTTATCAGCGGTTCAAGAGACCCAGTACTTC. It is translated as CASSHLSAVQETQYF.

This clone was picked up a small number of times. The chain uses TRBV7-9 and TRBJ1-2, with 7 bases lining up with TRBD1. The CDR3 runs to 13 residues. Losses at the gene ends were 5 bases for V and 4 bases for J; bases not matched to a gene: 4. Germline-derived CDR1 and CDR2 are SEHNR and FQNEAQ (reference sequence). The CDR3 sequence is CASSRDSPYGYTF. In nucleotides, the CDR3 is TGTGCCAGCAGCCGGGACAGCCCCTATGGCTACACCTTC.

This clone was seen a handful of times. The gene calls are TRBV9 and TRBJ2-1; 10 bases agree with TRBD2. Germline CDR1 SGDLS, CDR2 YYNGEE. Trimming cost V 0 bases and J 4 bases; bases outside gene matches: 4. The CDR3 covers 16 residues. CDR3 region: CASSVAGLAVYNEQFF. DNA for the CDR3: TGTGCCAGCAGCGTAGCAGGACTAGCGGTTTACAATGAGCAGTTCTTC. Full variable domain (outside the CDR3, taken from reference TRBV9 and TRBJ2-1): DSGVTQTPKHLITATGQRVTLRCSPRSGDLSVYWYQQSLDQGLQFLIQYYNGEERAKGNILERFSAQQFPDLHSELNLSSLELGDSALYFCASSVAGLAVYNEQFFGPGTRLTVL.

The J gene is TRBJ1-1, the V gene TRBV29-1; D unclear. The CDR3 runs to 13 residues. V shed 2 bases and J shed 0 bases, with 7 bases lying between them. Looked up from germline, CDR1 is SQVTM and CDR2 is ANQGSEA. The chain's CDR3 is CSVENTLNTEAFF. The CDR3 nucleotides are TGCAGCGTTGAAAACACCCTGAACACTGAAGCTTTCTTT.

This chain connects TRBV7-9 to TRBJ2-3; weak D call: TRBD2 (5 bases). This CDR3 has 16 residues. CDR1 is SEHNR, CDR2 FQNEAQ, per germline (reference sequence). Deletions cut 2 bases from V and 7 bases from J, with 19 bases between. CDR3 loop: CASSLNPLASQNTQYF. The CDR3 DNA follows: TGTGCCAGCAGCTTAAACCCTCTTGCTAGCCAGAATACGCAGTATTTT.

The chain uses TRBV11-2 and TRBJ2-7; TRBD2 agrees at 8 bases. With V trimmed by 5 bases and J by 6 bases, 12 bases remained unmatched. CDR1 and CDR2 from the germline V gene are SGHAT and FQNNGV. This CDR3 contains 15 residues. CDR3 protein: CASSLLIGLAGEQYF. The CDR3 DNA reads TGTGCCAGCAGCCTCCTCATCGGACTAGCTGGCGAGCAGTACTTC.

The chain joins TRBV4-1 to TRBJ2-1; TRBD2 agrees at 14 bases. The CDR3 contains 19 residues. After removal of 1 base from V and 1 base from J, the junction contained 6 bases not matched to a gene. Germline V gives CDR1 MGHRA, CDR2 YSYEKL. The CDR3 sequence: CASSQAGLAGVLSYNEQFF. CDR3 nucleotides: TGCGCCAGCAGCCAAGCGGGACTAGCGGGAGTTTTGTCCTACAATGAGCAGTTCTTC.